This is a list of T cell receptor beta chains from one sample in a study of T cell changes during pregnancy in multiple sclerosis. Produced via immunoSEQ multiplex PCR; TCRdb's table is partial and in-frame only. The profile covers about 100,000 clones, with approximately 90% appearing a single time and around 1.8% taken by the ten largest. This specimen was peripheral blood, taken after pregnancy. The receptors derive from a female donor with multiple sclerosis, enrolled in a pregnancy study. Both conserved end residues are part of each CDR3. The D gene is left open where the match is weak. Size values are once, few and many counts, or a class for expanded clones, and some rows have none.

d_call clone_size j_call v_call cdr3_length cdr3_aa cdr3_nt
NA NA TRBJ1-2 TRBV7-9 13 CASSYESNYGYTF TGTGCCAGCAGCTACGAGTCTAACTATGGCTACACCTTC
TRBD1 NA TRBJ2-5 TRBV15 16 CATSSIVLGTEETQYF TGTGCCACCAGTTCGATAGTTTTAGGGACAGAAGAGACCCAGTACTTC
NA once TRBJ2-1 TRBV4-3 17 CASSQDIEQGVFNEQFF TGCGCCAGCAGCCAAGATATAGAACAGGGTGTCTTCAATGAGCAGTTCTTC
NA NA TRBJ1-1 TRBV18 15 CASHPGGRMNTEAFF TGTGCCAGCCACCCCGGGGGGCGGATGAACACTGAAGCTTTCTTT
NA NA TRBJ2-1 TRBV27 14 CASSLAPRYNEQFF TGTGCCAGCAGTTTAGCTCCGAGATACAATGAGCAGTTCTTC
TRBD2 few TRBJ2-1 TRBV29-1 14 CSAAGAGDYNEQFF TGCAGCGCGGCGGGAGCGGGAGACTACAATGAGCAGTTCTTC
TRBD1 NA TRBJ1-1 TRBV7-3 15 CASSLHPTGLTEAFF TGTGCCAGCAGCTTACACCCGACAGGGTTGACTGAAGCTTTCTTT
TRBD2 NA TRBJ2-5 TRBV27 16 CASSYSGTSGRETQYF TGTGCCAGCAGTTACTCCGGGACTAGCGGACGAGAGACCCAGTACTTC
TRBD2 NA TRBJ2-7 TRBV5-4 13 CASSVGTTYEQYF TGTGCCAGCAGCGTAGGGACTACCTACGAGCAGTACTTC
NA NA TRBJ1-1 TRBV6-5 15 CASSFLTGLNTEAFF TGTGCCAGCAGTTTCCTGACAGGATTGAACACTGAAGCTTTCTTT
TRBD1 NA TRBJ1-1 TRBV5-5 14 CASSLGTGFTEAFF TGTGCCAGCAGTTTGGGGACAGGGTTCACTGAAGCTTTCTTT
TRBD2 few TRBJ2-5 TRBV7-3 14 CASSPGGAVETQYF TGTGCCAGCAGCCCCGGGGGGGCCGTAGAGACCCAGTACTTC
TRBD2 NA TRBJ2-3 TRBV5-1 16 CASSLWSGGPSDTQYF TGCGCCAGCAGCTTGTGGTCGGGAGGGCCGTCAGATACGCAGTATTTT
NA NA TRBJ2-7 TRBV7-2 15 CASSRQGTKIYEQYF TGTGCCAGCAGCCGCCAGGGAACTAAAATCTACGAGCAGTACTTC
NA NA TRBJ1-2 TRBV7-2 16 CASRPFPTNQLYGYTF TGTGCCAGCAGACCTTTTCCAACCAACCAACTCTATGGCTACACCTTC
NA NA TRBJ2-6 TRBV21-1 19 CASSKAVTLRGLGANVLTF TGTGCCAGCAGCAAAGCGGTCACCTTGAGGGGGCTTGGGGCCAACGTCCTGACTTTC
NA many TRBJ1-5 TRBV4-1 15 CASSQDSGGSQPQHF TGCGCCAGCAGCCAAGATAGCGGGGGAAGTCAGCCCCAGCATTTT
NA NA TRBJ2-5 TRBV5-6 15 CASSKSGILSETQYF TGTGCCAGCAGCAAGTCAGGGATCCTATCTGAGACCCAGTACTTC
TRBD1 NA TRBJ1-3 TRBV6-5 15 CASSSPTGSGNTIYF TGTGCCAGCAGTTCCCCGACAGGGTCTGGAAACACCATATATTTT
TRBD1 once TRBJ2-7 TRBV6-6 14 CASSSGQGAQEQYF TGTGCCAGCAGTTCCGGACAGGGGGCGCAGGAGCAGTACTTC
NA few TRBJ1-1 TRBV25-1 14 CASSDPAGDTEAFF TGTGCCAGCAGTGATCCGGCCGGGGACACTGAAGCTTTCTTT
NA NA TRBJ2-6 TRBV7-2 11 CASSFLNVLTF TGTGCCAGCAGCTTCCTCAACGTCCTGACTTTC
NA NA TRBJ2-7 TRBV27 13 CASSLRRSYEQYF TGTGCCAGCAGTCTCCGCAGGTCCTACGAGCAGTACTTC
TRBD2 NA TRBJ2-7 TRBV7-8 17 CASSLAGGSGRTGEQYF TGTGCCAGCAGCTTAGCAGGGGGAAGCGGGAGGACGGGCGAGCAGTACTTC
TRBD2 NA TRBJ2-1 TRBV9 18 CASSHQTEAGGPYNEQFF TGTGCCAGCAGCCACCAGACCGAAGCGGGAGGGCCATACAATGAGCAGTTCTTC
TRBD1 NA TRBJ2-1 TRBV5-6 16 CASSLNRDRGTYEQFF TGTGCCAGCAGCCTTAACCGGGACAGGGGAACTTATGAGCAGTTCTTC
TRBD2 NA TRBJ2-3 TRBV5-4 15 CASSFSGRGTDTQYF TGTGCCAGCAGCTTCAGCGGGAGGGGCACAGATACGCAGTATTTT
NA once TRBJ1-1 TRBV19 14 CASSISQANTEAFF TGTGCCAGTAGTATAAGCCAGGCTAACACTGAAGCTTTCTTT
NA NA TRBJ1-4 TRBV11-2 16 CASSSSAPTTNEKLFF TGTGCCAGCAGCTCCAGCGCTCCAACAACTAATGAAAAACTGTTTTTT
TRBD2 NA TRBJ2-1 TRBV15 15 CATSSTGTTHNEQFF TGTGCCACCAGCTCTACCGGGACTACCCACAATGAGCAGTTCTTC
NA NA TRBJ1-1 TRBV2 12 CASETENTEAFF TGTGCCAGCGAGACAGAGAACACTGAAGCTTTCTTT
NA NA TRBJ2-1 TRBV15 17 CATSRGQGAGANNEQFF TGTGCCACCAGCAGAGGCCAAGGCGCGGGGGCCAACAATGAGCAGTTCTTC
TRBD1 once TRBJ2-7 TRBV6-5 14 CASSNRQGAYEQYF TGTGCCAGCAGTAACCGACAGGGGGCCTACGAGCAGTACTTC
NA once TRBJ1-2 TRBV30 13 CALIAGGPGGYTF TGTGCCCTGATCGCCGGGGGGCCGGGAGGCTACACCTTC
NA NA TRBJ1-3 TRBV5-1 15 CASSLAQGGRNTIYF TGCGCCAGCAGCTTGGCCCAAGGCGGGAGAAACACCATATATTTT
NA NA TRBJ1-5 TRBV28 15 CASSSTEYSNQPQHF TGTGCCAGCAGTTCGACAGAGTATAGCAATCAGCCCCAGCATTTT
NA NA TRBJ2-2 TRBV6-1 15 CASSEWAANTGELFF TGTGCCAGCAGTGAATGGGCAGCGAACACCGGGGAGCTGTTTTTT
NA NA TRBJ1-1 TRBV10-3 14 CATSGDGLNTEAFF TGTGCCACCAGCGGGGATGGGTTGAACACTGAAGCTTTCTTT
NA NA TRBJ1-2 TRBV15 15 CATSSSLRDSPGYTF TGTGCCACCAGCTCAAGCCTCCGGGACTCCCCTGGCTACACCTTC